These T cell receptor beta chains were read from a single sample in a study of T cell responses to AZD1222 COVID-19 vaccine. Profiling relied on immunoSEQ multiplex PCR, and the TCRdb table lists in-frame clones only, not all of them. The sample has around 73,000 clones; roughly nine tenths are singletons. The sequencing used peripheral blood, collected 28 days after the second AZD1222 dose. The receptors stem from an adult who received the AZD1222 COVID-19 vaccine. The CDR3 runs from the conserved cysteine through the conserved F or W. A D gene is named only where the DNA matches it firmly. Only some rows state a clone size, as once, few, many or a class for expanded clones.

TRBD1,TRBV2,TRBJ1-5,-,TGTGCCAGCAGTGAATCCTCCGGGACAGGGTTTTATAGCAATCAGCCCCAGCATTTT,CASSESSGTGFYSNQPQHF
TRBD1,TRBV20-1,TRBJ1-5,-,TGCAGTGCTAGTCAGGGGGGACAGGGTAGTCAGCCCCAGCATTTT,CSASQGGQGSQPQHF
TRBD2,TRBV12-5,TRBJ2-1,-,TGTGCTAGTGGTTTGGGTTCCGGGACTAGCGCCTATGAGCAGTTCTTC,CASGLGSGTSAYEQFF
TRBD1,TRBV6-6,TRBJ1-4,-,TGTGCCAGCAGCGAGCGACAGGGTGGCACTAATGAAAAACTGTTTTTT,CASSERQGGTNEKLFF
-,TRBV11-2,TRBJ2-2,-,TGTGCCAGCACCCATATGCGTGGTTCGCACCGGGAGCTGTTTTTT,CASTHMRGSHRELFF
-,TRBV9,TRBJ1-3,-,TGTGCCAGCAGCGTAGGGAGGGCTGGGGGAAACACCATATATTTT,CASSVGRAGGNTIYF
TRBD1,TRBV5-5,TRBJ2-7,-,TGTGCCAGCAGCTGGAGGACAGGGGGCTACGAGCAGTACTTC,CASSWRTGGYEQYF
TRBD1,TRBV10-3,TRBJ2-1,-,TGTGCCATCAGTGGCCCGCCGGGACAGGGGGACAATGAGCAGTTCTTC,CAISGPPGQGDNEQFF
-,TRBV9,TRBJ1-2,-,TGTGCCAGCAGCCCAGTGGGGGGATTAGACTATGGCTACACCTTC,CASSPVGGLDYGYTF
TRBD1,TRBV4-3,TRBJ1-6,-,TGCGCCAGCAGCCAAGACTCTACAGGGGCCAATTCACCCCTCCACTTT,CASSQDSTGANSPLHF
-,TRBV4-3,TRBJ1-4,-,TGCGCCAGCAGCCAAGAGGGAGGTGAAAAACTGTTTTTT,CASSQEGGEKLFF
-,TRBV19,TRBJ1-5,-,TGTGCCAGTAGTTCCCCGGCACCAGGGCCCATTCCACCTAATCAGCCCCAGCATTTT,CASSSPAPGPIPPNQPQHF
-,TRBV6-5,TRBJ2-7,once,TGTGCCAGCAGTTACTTAGGGAGGTCCTACGAGCAGTACTTC,CASSYLGRSYEQYF
TRBD1,TRBV19,TRBJ2-1,-,TGTGCCAGTAGCGCCCCCGGGGACAGCTCCTACAATGAGCAGTTCTTC,CASSAPGDSSYNEQFF
-,TRBV7-9,TRBJ2-3,-,TGTGCCAGCAGCCTGGACAGCTTCACAGATACGCAGTATTTT,CASSLDSFTDTQYF
-,TRBV18,TRBJ1-5,-,TGTGCCAGCTCACGAGACGGGACAAGCAATCAGCCCCAGCATTTT,CASSRDGTSNQPQHF
TRBD2,TRBV27,TRBJ2-1,-,TGTGCCAGCAGTTTACGGGCCTGGGGAGCGGGAGGACGAGGGAACAATGAGCAGTTCTTC,CASSLRAWGAGGRGNNEQFF
-,TRBV5-4,TRBJ1-1,-,TGTGCCAGCAGCTTGGGACAGGCCAACCCCGTCCCTGAAGCTTTCTTT,CASSLGQANPVPEAFF
-,TRBV28,TRBJ1-2,-,TGTGCCAGCAGGACAGCTCTTGGCTACACCTTC,CASRTALGYTF
TRBD1,TRBV5-1,TRBJ1-1,once,TGCGCCAGCAGCGCAGGGACAGGGCCTCCGAACACTGAAGCTTTCTTT,CASSAGTGPPNTEAFF
TRBD2,TRBV5-1,TRBJ2-1,-,TGCGCCAGCAGCTTTACAGCGGGAGCCTACAATGAGCAGTTCTTC,CASSFTAGAYNEQFF
-,TRBV7-9,TRBJ2-7,few,TGTGCCAGCAGCAACAGGAACGAGCAGTACTTC,CASSNRNEQYF
-,TRBV11-2,TRBJ1-1,-,TGTGCCAGCAGCTTAGAAAGGGGGAGTACTGAAGCTTTCTTT,CASSLERGSTEAFF
-,TRBV6-2/TRBV6-3,TRBJ2-7,-,TGTGCCAGCAGTTCTCCATTCCTGAGACAGGGACTACCCTACGAGCAGTACTTC,CASSSPFLRQGLPYEQYF
-,TRBV5-4,TRBJ1-1,-,TGTGCCAGCAGCTTGGCGACAGGCATGAACACTGAAGCTTTCTTT,CASSLATGMNTEAFF
-,TRBV11-2,TRBJ2-3,-,TGTGCCAGCAGCTCCAGGGTGTATTCAGATACGCAGTATTTT,CASSSRVYSDTQYF
TRBD2,TRBV27,TRBJ2-3,once,TGTGCCAGCAATCGGGGAGGGAGCGGCACAGATACGCAGTATTTT,CASNRGGSGTDTQYF
-,TRBV27,TRBJ2-7,-,TGTGCCAGCAGTTCCTCCAGGGGCCCCTACGAGCAGTACTTC,CASSSSRGPYEQYF
-,TRBV5-4,TRBJ2-6,-,TGTGCCACCAACAGGGGAGGTGGGGCCAACGTCCTGACTTTC,CATNRGGGANVLTF